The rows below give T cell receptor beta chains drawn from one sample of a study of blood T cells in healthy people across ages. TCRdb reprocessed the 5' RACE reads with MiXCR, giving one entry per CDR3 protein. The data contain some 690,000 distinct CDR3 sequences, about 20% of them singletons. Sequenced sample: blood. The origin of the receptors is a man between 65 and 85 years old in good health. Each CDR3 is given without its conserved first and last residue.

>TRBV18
ASSPQGFGYGYT
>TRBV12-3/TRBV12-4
ASSDKGGPPNTGELF
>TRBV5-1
ASSRERDTDTQY
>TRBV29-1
SSSGTSGSDEQF
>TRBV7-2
ASSLTTGINSPLH
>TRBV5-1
ASSLEGHSTGELF
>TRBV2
ASSGAGGPYEQY
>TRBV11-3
ASSQTAGPFSEAF
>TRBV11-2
ASSLAGLARSNEQF
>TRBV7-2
ASSLGGGAKLGYT
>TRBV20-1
SAKTGRWYGEAF
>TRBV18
ASSPLSRSSYNEQF
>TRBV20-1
SVTTLAGDAGTQY
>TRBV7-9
ASSRRTSGGDTQY
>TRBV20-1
SARLSPEYTDTQY
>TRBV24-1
ATSDRTSGQETQY
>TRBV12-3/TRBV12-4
ASSFVNTEAF
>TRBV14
ASTGRASGELF
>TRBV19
ASSMGYEGQPQH
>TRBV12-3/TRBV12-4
ASSARDRGLGNEKLF
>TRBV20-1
SARDNPGTGRKETQY
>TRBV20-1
SVPSGTYEQY
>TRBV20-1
SARDPSGSYEQY
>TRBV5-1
ASSFDRQETQY
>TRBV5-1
ASSQGDYSYEQY
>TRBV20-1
SAVPRLAAEAF
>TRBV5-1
ASSSLSGREEQY
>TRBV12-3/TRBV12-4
ASSSDYRGTEAF
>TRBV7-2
ASSLVQGETQY
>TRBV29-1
SVVTSGNNEQF
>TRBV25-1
ASSDRVDYGYT
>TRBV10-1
ASSGTGKTGELF
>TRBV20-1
SARVSSGISYNEQF
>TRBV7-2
ASSPSAGAGGGYT
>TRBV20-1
SAIKREQF
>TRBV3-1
ASSVRDQPQH
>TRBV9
ASSETAFYSPLH
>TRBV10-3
AISGTKDATQY
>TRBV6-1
ASSEAVAAPKLF
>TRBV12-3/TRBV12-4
ASSQLAGVTDTQY
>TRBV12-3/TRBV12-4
ASSFRAATRDTQY
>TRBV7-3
ASSFGPTNTEAF
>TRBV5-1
ASSLPSRGETQY
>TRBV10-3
AISGEGLAGLSSYNEQF
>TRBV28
AGTAGRTSGASYAKNIQY
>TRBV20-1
SARSGGGSGNTIY
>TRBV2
ASMELRGPQETQY
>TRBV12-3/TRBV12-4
ASSFHRGQKRDYGYT
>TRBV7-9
ASSLVWVDEQF
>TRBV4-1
ASARDRGDNEQF
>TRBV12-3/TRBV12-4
ASSLGTDTGGTIY
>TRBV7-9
ASSSDDSSYNEQF